The 20 T cell receptor beta chains reported below all come from one sample, sequenced in a study of human T cells and chemical hapten exposure. TCRdb redid the calling of the RACE reads with MiXCR, one entry per CDR3 protein. The sample lists approximately 89,000 distinct CDR3 sequences, about 6.3% occurring once. The time point: patch test 2, 6 weeks after DPC sensitization. Treatment described: therapeutic diphenylcyclopropenone sensitization with weekly scalp DPC. The material was whole blood, obtained in connection with sensitization to the hapten diphenylcyclopropenone (DPC). The origin of the receptors is a woman younger than 45 with alopecia areata. Some clones in this sample may be carry-over from other donors' samples.

This clonotype was observed once. The chain recombines TRBV5-6 with TRBJ1-6, with 9 nucleotides matching TRBD1. CDR3 length: 15 amino acids. Germline V gene sequence: CDR1 SGHDT, CDR2 YYEEEE. Losses at the gene ends were 4 bases for V and 12 bases for J; bases not matched to a gene: 11. This chain's CDR3 is CASSRWGTGFVPLHF. In nucleotides, the CDR3 is TGTGCCAGCAGCCGGTGGGGGACAGGGTTTGTACCCCTCCACTTT.

At least ten counts were recorded for this clonotype. The chain links TRBV12-3 or TRBV12-4 to TRBJ1-5; D is uncertain. Deletions cut 5 bases from V and 2 bases from J, with 10 bases between. This CDR3 is 14 amino acids long. CDR3 sequence: CASSLGTGNQPQHF. Here the CDR3 DNA reads TGTGCCAGCAGTCTCGGCACAGGCAATCAGCCCCAGCATTTT.

This clonotype was seen more than once but under ten times. This chain joins TRBV15 and TRBJ1-4; D is uncertain. CDR3 size: 15 residues. Germline V gene lookup returns CDR1 LNHNV and CDR2 YYDKDF (reference sequence). V was clipped by 1 base and J by 7 bases, with 13 bases between them. The CDR3 DNA is TGTGCCACCAGCAGAGGAGTCTCAGGAGGTGAAAAACTGTTTTTT. Amino acid sequence: CATSRGVSGGEKLFF.

A note on this clonotype: This clone may be a read error of a much larger clone one base away. The chain employs TRBV7-9 and TRBJ2-1, with unresolved D. The germline V gene has CDR1 SEHNR and CDR2 FQNEAQ (reference sequence). Trimming stripped 6 bases from V and 1 base from J, with 19 bases between. The CDR3 sequence is 17 residues long. The chain's CDR3 is CASSLVGPSGSYNEQFF. The CDR3 coding sequence is TGTGCCAGCAGTTTGGTAGGACCCTCAGGTTCCTACAATGAGCAGTTCTTC.

This clonotype was recorded a few times. This chain joins TRBV12-3 or TRBV12-4 and TRBJ2-3; 11 bases agree with TRBD2. The V gene end was trimmed by 4 bases and the J gene end by 3 bases; junction bases not matched to a gene: 12. The CDR3 contains 18 residues. The CDR3, as DNA: TGTGCCAGCAGTTCCCTAGCGGGGGGACTCCAGGTGACAGATACGCAGTATTTT. Protein: CASSSLAGGLQVTDTQYF.

The rearrangement links TRBV2 to TRBJ1-1; D unclear. CDR3 size: 13 residues. Trimming stripped 4 bases from V and 4 bases from J, with 10 bases between. Germline values: CDR1 SNHLY, CDR2 FYNNEI. CDR3 nucleotides: TGTGCCAGCAGTGTCGCGGAAGGCACTGAAGCTTTCTTT. It is translated as CASSVAEGTEAFF.

There are many counts of this clonotype. The chain carries TRBV7-2 and TRBJ1-1; D remains unclear. The ends were cut back, 0 bases at V and 3 bases at J, with 5 bases in the middle. CDR1 and CDR2 (germline): SGHTA, FQGNSA. This CDR3 has 13 amino acids. The CDR3 is CASSLALYTEAFF. The CDR3 DNA follows: TGTGCCAGCAGCTTAGCGTTGTACACTGAAGCTTTCTTT. Filled out from reference TRBV7-2 and TRBJ1-1, the complete variable domain reads GAGVSQSPSNKVTEKGKDVELRCDPISGHTALYWYRQSLGQGLEFLIYFQGNSAPDKSGLPSDRFSAERTGGSVSTLTIQRTQQEDSAVYLCASSLALYTEAFFGQGTRLTVV.

This clonotype showed up just once. This sequence joins TRBV10-3 and TRBJ1-1; weak D call: TRBD1 (6 bases). The V gene lost 5 bases and the J gene lost 4 bases, with 17 bases spanning the gap. Germline V gene data show CDR1 as ENHRY and CDR2 as SYGVKD. The CDR3 runs 15 residues. Here the CDR3 reads CAISKTGYEGTEAFF. In DNA form, the CDR3 reads TGTGCCATCAGTAAAACAGGGTATGAGGGCACTGAAGCTTTCTTT.

V is TRBV20-1 and J is TRBJ2-5; D is unclear. Trimming took off 5 bases at V and 1 base at J, with 8 bases between the two ends. Germline V gives CDR1 DFQATT, CDR2 SNEGSKA (reference sequence). This CDR3 has 12 residues. CDR3 amino acids: CSAGGSQETQYF. Written as DNA, the CDR3 is TGCAGTGCTGGCGGCAGCCAAGAGACCCAGTACTTC.

This clonotype was seen at least ten times. The chain joins TRBV29-1 to TRBJ2-5; D perhaps matches TRBD2 (5 bases). V was pared by 3 bases and J by 1 base, with 9 bases between. Germline CDR1 SQVTM, CDR2 ANQGSEA. The CDR3 sequence is 13 residues long. For the CDR3, the DNA is TGCAGCGTTGATGGGAGTATCCAAGAGACCCAGTACTTC. It specifies CSVDGSIQETQYF.

The table lists this clonotype with a few counts. The chain couples TRBV5-1 to TRBJ2-5; perhaps TRBD2 as D (5 bases). The CDR3 is made up of 15 amino acids. In germline, CDR1 is SGHRS, CDR2 YFSETQ. V lost 0 bases to trimming and J lost 5 bases, with 14 bases between them. DNA of the CDR3: TGCGCCAGCAGCTTGGAGGGCGGTTCGGGGGAGACCCAGTACTTC. It is translated as CASSLEGGSGETQYF.

The chain recombines TRBV19 with TRBJ2-5; 9 nucleotides align to TRBD2. Germline CDR1 LNHDA, CDR2 SQIVND (reference sequence). This CDR3 has 16 residues. Trimming cost V 9 bases and J 0 bases; bases outside gene matches: 11. This CDR3 is CASTEGAGGYQETQYF. The CDR3 DNA reads as TGTGCCAGCACCGAGGGAGCGGGGGGCTACCAAGAGACCCAGTACTTC.

This clonotype appeared many times. The genes are TRBV7-6 and TRBJ1-5; D unresolved. V dropped 5 bases and J dropped 2 bases, with 13 bases sitting between them. The germline CDR1 and CDR2 sequences are SGHVS and FNYEAQ. CDR3 length: 15 residues. CDR3 region: CASSLVAGGNQPQHF. The DNA of the CDR3 is TGTGCCAGCAGCCTAGTGGCCGGGGGCAATCAGCCCCAGCATTTT.

Ten or more counts support this clonotype. The V and J genes are TRBV29-1 and TRBJ1-1, with 8 bases aligning to TRBD1. There are 17 residues in the CDR3. The V and J ends lost 3 bases and 5 bases, in that order; junction bases with no gene match: 17. Germline V gene sequence: CDR1 SQVTM, CDR2 ANQGSEA. The DNA of the CDR3 is TGCAGCGTTGACGGCAGACAGGGGTCGGTCGGGGGGACTGAAGCTTTCTTT. It translates to CSVDGRQGSVGGTEAFF.

This clonotype has at least ten counts. The rearrangement links TRBV18 to TRBJ2-7; no reliable D call. The V gene's germline CDR1 is KGHSH and CDR2 LQKENI. CDR3 length equals 16 residues. V lost 1 base and J 3 bases, leaving 16 bases between the germline ends. In DNA form, the CDR3 reads TGTGCCAGCTCACCACGTTCTGGCGTAGGATACTACGAGCAGTACTTC. It translates to CASSPRSGVGYYEQYF.

The chain recombines TRBV2 with TRBJ1-2; D may be TRBD1 (5 bases). Trimming removed 1 base from V and 4 bases from J, with 13 bases in between. CDR3 length: 15 amino acids. Germline V lookup: CDR1 SNHLY, CDR2 FYNNEI. CDR3: CASSEGDGRAYGYTF. The CDR3 nucleotides read TGTGCCAGCAGTGAAGGGGACGGCAGAGCCTATGGCTACACCTTC.

This clonotype appeared many times. V gene TRBV7-9 combines with J gene TRBJ1-6; D ambiguous. Germline V gene sequence: CDR1 SEHNR, CDR2 FQNEAQ (reference sequence). V lost 7 bases and J 5 bases, leaving 6 bases between the germline ends. The CDR3 length is 12 residues. CDR3 amino acids: CASTLDNSPLHF. The DNA for the CDR3 is TGTGCCAGCACCCTTGATAATTCACCCCTCCACTTT. The entire variable domain, with the rest obtained from reference TRBV7-9 and TRBJ1-6, is as follows: DTGVSQNPRHKITKRGQNVTFRCDPISEHNRLYWYRQTLGQGPEFLTYFQNEAQLEKSRLLSDRFSAERPKGSFSTLEIQRTEQGDSAMYLCASTLDNSPLHFGNGTRLTVT.

This clonotype was counted between two and nine times. This chain links TRBV5-1 with TRBJ2-3, with 8 bases identical to TRBD2. The V and J ends lost 0 bases and 3 bases, in that order; junction bases with no gene match: 3. The germline CDR1 and CDR2 sequences are SGHRS and YFSETQ. The CDR3 length is 15 residues. The CDR3 here is CASSLELAVTDTQYF. The DNA for the CDR3 is TGCGCCAGCAGCTTGGAACTAGCGGTTACAGATACGCAGTATTTT.

The table lists this clonotype with a few counts. The junction differs from germline at one of its ends, possibly a read error. The chain uses TRBV6-1 and TRBJ1-5; D perhaps matches TRBD1 (5 bases). The germline gives CDR1 MNHNS, CDR2 SASEGT. CDR3 length: 14 residues. In nucleotides, the CDR3 is TGTGCCAGCAGTGTCGACAGACCCAATCAGCCCCAGAATTTT. Translation gives CASSVDRPNQPQNF.

The rearrangement joins TRBV7-8 to TRBJ2-3; D unclear. Deletions cut 7 bases from V and 0 bases from J, with 11 bases between. Looked up from germline, CDR1 is SGHVS and CDR2 is FQNEAQ. The CDR3 has 14 amino acids. Here the CDR3 DNA reads TGTGCCAGCAATTACAGAGCTAGCACAGATACGCAGTATTTT. Translating gives CASNYRASTDTQYF.